This T cell receptor beta chain was recorded in a study of vaccination and CD4 T cells after COVID-19. On the study more broadly: At a median around 72 days (range 14 to 241) after dose two, post-vaccine samples were obtained. Spike peptides, overlapping and drawn from SARS-CoV-2, HCoV-NL63, HCoV-OC43 and HCoV-229E, were used to stimulate cells. Controls had a CEFX pool, an HIV-1 Nef pool, or no peptide added.

Remarks on this clonotype: Its antigen is undetermined.

Stated time point: late sampling 161 to 241 days after vaccination in three convalescent patients. Treatment indicated: approximately nine-day PBMC culture with coronavirus spike peptide pools or control peptides (ViraFEST assay). Cultured CD4+ T-cell DNA underwent Oncomine TCR Beta short-read sequencing. TCRdb used MiXCR to reprocess the PCR reads, holding one entry per CDR3 protein. The sample records about 21,000 distinct CDR3 sequences, around 37% being singletons. The CDR3 sequence is 12 residues long. The V and J ends lost 5 bases and 7 bases respectively, with 11 bases between them. Germline V gene lookup returns CDR1 LNHDA and CDR2 SQIVND (reference sequence).

The chain has TRBV19 and TRBJ2-5, with D unresolved. This TCR was sampled from a human donor who had recovered from COVID-19. The sequences come from CD4+ T cells from blood, cultured in vitro, collected about 7 months after SARS-CoV-2 vaccination. As DNA, the CDR3 is TGTGCCAGTAGTTCGCGCCAGAGGACCCAGTACTTC. Translation gives CASSSRQRTQYF.